This TCR beta chain was captured in a study of blood T cell repertoires in COVID-19. In the study overall: Donors in the United States, Italy and Spain gave samples during acute or convalescent COVID-19.

Method: immunoSEQ multiplex PCR; TCRdb's copy keeps in-frame clones and lacks some. Of around 40,000 clones listed, approximately 90% are singletons. The CDR3 spans 12 residues. Trimming took 7 bases from V and 2 from J, leaving 8 bases between them. The germline CDR1 and CDR2 sequences are SEHNR and FQNEAQ (reference sequence). V and J are TRBV7-9 and TRBJ2-5; D is unresolved. The sample comprised peripheral blood. This TCR was sampled from a woman in her twenties or thirties in a cohort sampled during active COVID-19. This chain's CDR3 is CASTPDQETQYF. CDR3 nucleotide sequence: TGTGCCAGCACGCCAGATCAAGAGACCCAGTACTTC. The variable domain in full, completed from reference TRBV7-9 and TRBJ2-5, reads DTGVSQNPRHKITKRGQNVTFRCDPISEHNRLYWYRQTLGQGPEFLTYFQNEAQLEKSRLLSDRFSAERPKGSFSTLEIQRTEQGDSAMYLCASTPDQETQYFGPGTRLLVL.